This passage covers 28 T cell receptor beta chains from one sample sequenced in a study of cytomegalovirus exposure and HLA in healthy donors (dated by TCRdb to about 2017). Libraries were prepared through the immunoSEQ multiplex PCR assay. In TCRdb, the immuneACCESS table is reduced to in-frame sequences with V and J assigned. These tables do not hold every clone; where another copy was compared, an unresolved V gene accounts for under half, and the others remain unexplained. Recorded for this sample are 180,000 or so clones; 70% to 85% of them occurred a single time. In total, the top ten clones hold over 10% of the sample. Sequenced input: PBMCs. The receptors come from a woman aged 25 to 39 in good health and CMV-seropositive.

V is TRBV2 and J is TRBJ1-1, with 9 bases fitting TRBD1. Germline V lookup: CDR1 SNHLY, CDR2 FYNNEI. V was pared by 3 bases and J by 2 bases, with 7 bases of the junction left unmatched. This CDR3 contains 16 residues. The CDR3 protein is CASSDPGQGINTEAFF. Written as DNA, the CDR3 is TGTGCCAGCAGTGACCCGGGACAGGGAATCAACACTGAAGCTTTCTTT.

The chain joins TRBV6-5 to TRBJ1-1; D is unresolved. Germline V gives CDR1 MNHEY, CDR2 SVGAGI. The CDR3 extends over 14 amino acids. V lost 6 bases, J lost 2 bases, and 13 bases lay in between. The CDR3 is CASRNPGYNTEAFF. Written as DNA, the CDR3 is TGTGCCAGCAGGAACCCGGGGTACAACACTGAAGCTTTCTTT.

This clone was found once. The genes are TRBV6-6 and TRBJ2-3, with D tentatively TRBD1 (6 bases). With 5 bases removed from V and 6 bases from J, the gap between germline ends came to 15 bases. The germline CDR1 and CDR2 sequences are MNHNY and SVGAGI (reference sequence). The CDR3 is made up of 14 amino acids. This CDR3 reads CASSHYRVMDTQYF. In nucleotides, the CDR3 is TGTGCCAGCAGTCATTACAGGGTGATGGATACGCAGTATTTT.

The chain recombines TRBV6-5 with TRBJ2-7, with no clear D. Germline V gives CDR1 MNHEY, CDR2 SVGAGI. Trimming removed 3 bases from V and 3 bases from J, with 6 bases in between. The CDR3 sequence is 12 residues long. The CDR3 loop reads CASSYTGYEQYF. In DNA form, the CDR3 reads TGTGCCAGCAGTTATACCGGCTACGAGCAGTACTTC.

This rearrangement joins TRBV5-1 to TRBJ1-2; 8 bases align to TRBD1. The CDR3 covers 15 residues. The V segment lost 4 bases and the J segment 5 bases; nucleotides outside the gene matches: 10. Germline V gives CDR1 SGHRS, CDR2 YFSETQ. The CDR3 here is CASSLPGQELYGYTF. CDR3 bases: TGCGCCAGCAGCCTGCCGGGACAGGAATTATATGGCTACACCTTC.

This clone has just a few counts. The chain joins TRBV7-2 to TRBJ2-7, with D possibly TRBD2 on 6 matching bases. From germline, CDR1 is SGHTA and CDR2 FQGNSA. The length of the CDR3 is 12 residues. Trimming cost V 3 bases and J 6 bases, with 9 bases left between them. The CDR3 protein is CASSFPGVEQYF. In nucleotides, the CDR3 is TGTGCCAGCAGCTTCCCGGGGGTCGAGCAGTACTTC.

V is TRBV7-9 and J is TRBJ2-7; a possible D gene is TRBD2 (5 bases). Germline CDR1 is SEHNR and CDR2 is FQNEAQ (reference sequence). Trimming shortened V by 1 base and J by 2 bases, and 12 bases separated the two germline ends. The CDR3 runs 15 residues. In DNA, the CDR3 is TGTGCCAGCAGCTTAGGAGGCAGCGGCACCTACGAGCAGTACTTC. Its translation is CASSLGGSGTYEQYF.

CDR3 in amino acids: CASSKDRRSSYEQYF. The CDR3 region has the DNA TGTGCCAGTAGTAAGGACAGGAGGAGCTCCTACGAGCAGTACTTC. The V call is TRBV19, the J call TRBJ2-7; 7 positions agree with TRBD1. CDR1 is LNHDA, CDR2 SQIVND, per germline (reference sequence). The ends lost 4 bases at V and 0 bases at J; junction bases unmatched: 6. The CDR3 totals 15 residues.

As for this clone: An end of the junction differs from the germline gene, which may be a read error. The V and J genes are TRBV7-7 and TRBJ2-7, with 7 nucleotides matching TRBD1. This CDR3 spans 17 amino acids. The V gene's germline CDR1 is SSHAT and CDR2 FNYEAQ (reference sequence). The CDR3 DNA reads as TGTGCTAGCAGCTTAGGGGGCTTGTGGGATTGGGACTACGAGCAGTACTTC. This gives the protein CASSLGGLWDWDYEQYF.

The rearrangement links TRBV5-1 to TRBJ2-7, with a possible D match to TRBD1 (6 bases). Trimming shortened V by 2 bases and J by 0 bases, and 12 bases separated the two germline ends. This CDR3 comprises 15 residues. The germline CDR1 and CDR2 sequences are SGHRS and YFSETQ. The CDR3 is CASSLQGQLSYEQYF. CDR3 sequence (DNA): TGCGCCAGCAGCTTACAAGGACAGCTCTCCTACGAGCAGTACTTC.

The CDR3 protein is CASSFTASSGNTIYF. The DNA of the CDR3 is TGCGCCAGCAGCTTTACAGCAAGCTCTGGAAACACCATATATTTT. The chain recombines TRBV5-1 with TRBJ1-3; D gene unclear. The V gene's germline CDR1 is SGHRS and CDR2 YFSETQ. Trimming pared 2 bases from V and 0 bases from J, leaving 9 bases between. The CDR3 has 15 amino acids.

The sample holds a few counts of this clone. CDR3 loop: CASSAGAGVSEQYF. CDR3 DNA sequence: TGTGCCAGCAGCGCGGGGGCAGGGGTAAGCGAGCAGTACTTC. This sequence joins TRBV7-9 and TRBJ2-7, with a possible D match to TRBD2 (7 bases). The CDR3 contains 14 residues. CDR1 is SEHNR, CDR2 FQNEAQ, per germline (reference sequence). The ends were cut back, 5 bases at V and 6 bases at J, with 17 bases in the middle.

The chain uses TRBV15 and TRBJ2-3; 8 bases fit TRBD1. V lost 0 bases, J lost 5 bases, and 4 bases stayed unmatched. This CDR3 region has 15 residues. Germline CDR1 is LNHNV and CDR2 is YYDKDF (reference sequence). The CDR3 nucleotides are TGTGCCACCAGCAGAGATCCAACAGGGGGAGATACGCAGTATTTT. It yields the protein CATSRDPTGGDTQYF.

The chain is built from TRBV9 and TRBJ2-3; 7 bases align to TRBD2. Trimming cost V 0 bases and J 6 bases; bases outside gene matches: 7. Germline V gene sequence: CDR1 SGDLS, CDR2 YYNGEE. This CDR3 spans 15 amino acids. CDR3 bases: TGTGCCAGCAGCGTAGGTGGGAGGGCCTGGGATACGCAGTATTTT. Its protein product is CASSVGGRAWDTQYF.

The chain has TRBV5-1 and TRBJ1-1; D perhaps matches TRBD1 (6 bases). The CDR3 contains 14 residues. Germline CDR1 is SGHRS and CDR2 is YFSETQ. V was pared by 4 bases and J by 1 base, with 11 bases between. Here the CDR3 DNA reads TGCGCCAGCAGCAGGGACACTGGGAACACTGAAGCTTTCTTT. It translates to CASSRDTGNTEAFF.

The gene calls are TRBV11-2 and TRBJ2-1; D unresolved. The germline gives CDR1 SGHAT, CDR2 FQNNGV. The ends were cut back, 1 base at V and 4 bases at J, with 14 bases in the middle. This CDR3 spans 16 amino acids. The CDR3 region is CASSLVVADLYNEQFF. In DNA, the CDR3 is TGTGCCAGCAGCTTAGTGGTGGCGGATTTGTACAATGAGCAGTTCTTC.

The chain has TRBV28 and TRBJ2-7; no reliable D call. The CDR3 contains 14 residues. V was trimmed by 3 bases and J by 6 bases, leaving 15 bases between them. CDR1 MDHEN and CDR2 SYDVKM come from the germline V gene. CDR3 bases: TGTGCCAGCAGTTTTTCCAGGTCCCTCGGCGAGCAGTACTTC. Translating it yields CASSFSRSLGEQYF.

The chain recombines TRBV6-5 with TRBJ1-5; D is ambiguous. Between the trimmed V and J ends, which lost 6 bases and 0 bases, there was a span of 6 bases. CDR3 length: 13 residues. CDR1 and CDR2 (germline): MNHEY, SVGAGI. The CDR3 sequence is CASSPYSNQPQHF. In DNA, the CDR3 is TGTGCCAGCAGCCCCTATAGCAATCAGCCCCAGCATTTT.

V is TRBV5-6 and J is TRBJ2-3; 9 nucleotides align to TRBD2. CDR3 length equals 16 residues. The V gene end was trimmed by 2 bases and the J gene end by 4 bases; junction bases not matched to a gene: 8. Looked up from germline, CDR1 is SGHDT and CDR2 is YYEEEE. The DNA for the CDR3 is TGTGCCAGCAGCTTAGGTTATAGCGGGAGCCCAGATACGCAGTATTTT. This sequence encodes CASSLGYSGSPDTQYF.

This clone was counted only a few times. The chain recombines TRBV18 with TRBJ2-7; TRBD2 aligns across 8 bases. The germline CDR1 and CDR2 sequences are KGHSH and LQKENI. The CDR3 is 17 amino acids. J was trimmed by 3 bases and V by 3 bases; bases with no gene match: 13. In nucleotides, the CDR3 is TGTGCCAGCTCACCCTTACCCCCCGGGACTAGAAACTACGAGCAGTACTTC. Translation gives CASSPLPPGTRNYEQYF.

V usage is TRBV5-6 and J usage is TRBJ2-1; 10 bases agree with TRBD2. Looked up from germline, CDR1 is SGHDT and CDR2 is YYEEEE. This CDR3 has 15 amino acids. The J segment lost 6 bases and the V segment lost 1 base, leaving 4 bases of the junction unmatched. The chain's CDR3 is CASSLLAGVFNEQFF. The CDR3 DNA reads as TGTGCCAGCAGCTTGCTAGCGGGAGTCTTCAATGAGCAGTTCTTC.

V and J are TRBV5-1 and TRBJ1-4; the match to TRBD1 covers 8 bases. V dropped 5 bases and J dropped 8; count of bases not matched to a gene: 8. From germline, CDR1 is SGHRS and CDR2 YFSETQ. This CDR3 has 14 amino acids. CDR3 DNA sequence: TGCGCCAGCAGACACGGACAGGGAGAGGAAAAACTGTTTTTT. As protein: CASRHGQGEEKLFF.

The CDR3 here is CAWSLPTVLGTEAFF. Written as DNA, the CDR3 is TGTGCCTGGAGTCTCCCGACAGTTCTTGGGACTGAAGCTTTCTTT. This chain uses TRBV30 with TRBJ1-1; possible D gene TRBD1, 5 bases. CDR1 and CDR2 from the germline V gene are GTSNPN and SVGIG (reference sequence). Deletions cut 2 bases from V and 5 bases from J, with 18 bases between. The CDR3 has 15 residues.

This chain uses TRBV6-5 with TRBJ1-2, with D unclear. Germline V lookup: CDR1 MNHEY, CDR2 SVGAGI. The CDR3 is made up of 15 amino acids. With 3 bases removed from V and 0 bases from J, the gap between germline ends came to 11 bases. The CDR3 DNA reads as TGTGCCAGCAGTTATCAGGCAGTAGCTAACTATGGCTACACCTTC. Its translation is CASSYQAVANYGYTF.

This chain uses TRBV5-1 with TRBJ2-3; 8 bases align to TRBD2. CDR1 is SGHRS and CDR2 is YFSETQ in the germline V gene. This CDR3 contains 14 residues. V lost 1 base, J lost 6 bases, and 4 bases stayed unmatched. The CDR3 sequence: CASSLTGGGDTQYF. CDR3 bases: TGCGCCAGCAGCTTGACGGGAGGGGGGGATACGCAGTATTTT.

Worth noting for this clone: Since a much larger clone is just one base distant, this may be a read error. J is TRBJ1-1 and V is TRBV7-2, with D unresolved. The CDR3 sequence is 11 residues long. Looked up from germline, CDR1 is SGHTA and CDR2 is FQGNSA. V lost 4 bases, J lost 5 bases, and 5 bases lay in between. The CDR3, as DNA: TGTGCCAGCAGCTCAAATACTGAAGCTTTCTTT. Protein product: CASSSNTEAFF.

CDR3 protein: CASSLQGVPDYEQYF. The CDR3 DNA sequence: TGTGCCAGTAGTTTACAGGGGGTCCCCGACTACGAGCAGTACTTC. The chain recombines TRBV19 with TRBJ2-7, with 8 bases lining up with TRBD1. Germline V CDR1 and CDR2: LNHDA, SQIVND (reference sequence). V lost 5 bases to trimming and J lost 3 bases; unmatched junction nucleotides: 9. This CDR3 contains 15 residues. Combining the CDR3 with reference TRBV19 and TRBJ2-7 gives the whole variable domain DGGITQSPKYLFRKEGQNVTLSCEQNLNHDAMYWYRQDPGQGLRLIYYSQIVNDFQKGDIAEGYSVSREKKESFPLTVTSAQKNPTAFYLCASSLQGVPDYEQYFGPGTRLTVT.

The genes are TRBV25-1 and TRBJ2-1; 8 bases fit TRBD2. Germline loops: CDR1 MGHDK, CDR2 SYGVNS. J gave up 0 bases and V 6 bases, and 4 bases lay outside the gene matches. The CDR3 totals 15 residues. CDR3 protein: CASSDSGNSYNEQFF. The CDR3 nucleotides are TGTGCCAGCAGCGATAGCGGGAACTCCTACAATGAGCAGTTCTTC.